A selection of T cell receptor beta chains follows, all from one sample in a study of tumor-infiltrating lymphocytes in primary liver carcinoma. TCRdb passed the multiplex PCR reads through MiXCR, listing each CDR3 protein once. The table lists almost 200,000 distinct CDR3 sequences, 65% of them singletons. Sequenced: peripheral blood. These receptors were collected from a woman between 55 and 75 years old with primary liver carcinoma and hepatitis B virus infection. Both conserved end residues are part of each CDR3. Fields, in order: V gene, clone size, D gene, J gene, CDR3 protein, CDR3 DNA. The D gene is left open where the match is weak. The size of a clone is reported for some rows only, either as once, few or many, or as a class for expanded clones.

v_call: TRBV5-1
clone_size: few
d_call: NA
j_call: TRBJ2-5
cdr3_aa: CASSYAGGETQYF
cdr3_nt: TGCGCCAGCAGCTACGCCGGGGGAGAGACCCAGTACTTC

v_call: TRBV11-2
clone_size: NA
d_call: NA
j_call: TRBJ2-2
cdr3_aa: CANSLDPEGANTGELLF
cdr3_nt: TGTGCCAACAGCTTAGACCCCGAAGGGGCGAACACCGGGGAGCTGCTTTTT

v_call: TRBV6-6
clone_size: many
d_call: TRBD1
j_call: TRBJ1-2
cdr3_aa: CASSPVPGQGRANYGYTF
cdr3_nt: TGTGCCAGCAGCCCGGTCCCGGGACAGGGAAGGGCTAACTATGGCTACACCTTC

v_call: TRBV7-9
clone_size: NA
d_call: NA
j_call: TRBJ2-4
cdr3_aa: CASSPGRGKLPKNIQYF
cdr3_nt: TGTGCCAGCAGCCCCGGGCGGGGAAAGCTACCCAAAAACATTCAGTACTTC

v_call: TRBV10-3
clone_size: NA
d_call: NA
j_call: TRBJ2-3
cdr3_aa: CAISESGTPTRRDTQYF
cdr3_nt: TGTGCCATCAGTGAATCAGGAACCCCCACGCGGCGGGATACGCAGTATTTT

v_call: TRBV11-2
clone_size: NA
d_call: NA
j_call: TRBJ2-1
cdr3_aa: CPSSMPVHNEQSF
cdr3_nt: TGTCCCAGCAGCATGCCAGTTCATAATGAGCAGTCCTTC

v_call: TRBV29-1
clone_size: many
d_call: NA
j_call: TRBJ2-1
cdr3_aa: CSVGGGSSYNEQFF
cdr3_nt: TGCAGCGTTGGCGGAGGCAGCTCCTACAATGAGCAGTTCTTC

v_call: TRBV29-1
clone_size: NA
d_call: NA
j_call: TRBJ2-1
cdr3_aa: CSVVVRLSSVNEQFF
cdr3_nt: TGCAGCGTTGTGGTGAGACTGAGTAGCGTCAATGAGCAGTTCTTC

v_call: TRBV6-1
clone_size: NA
d_call: NA
j_call: TRBJ2-7
cdr3_aa: CASSVGRYEQYF
cdr3_nt: TGTGCCAGCAGTGTAGGCCGATACGAGCAGTACTTC

v_call: TRBV6-1
clone_size: many
d_call: NA
j_call: TRBJ2-4
cdr3_aa: CASSVIRDSYPNIQYF
cdr3_nt: TGTGCCAGCAGTGTTATCCGGGACTCTTACCCCAACATTCAGTACTTC

v_call: TRBV6-5
clone_size: NA
d_call: TRBD2
j_call: TRBJ2-3
cdr3_aa: CPSSRLASSGGTDTQYF
cdr3_nt: TGTCCCAGCAGCCGACTAGCGTCGAGTGGGGGCACAGATACGCAGTATTTT

v_call: TRBV12-3/TRBV12-4
clone_size: NA
d_call: NA
j_call: TRBJ1-1
cdr3_aa: CASSPRAGTEAFF
cdr3_nt: TGTGCCAGCAGTCCCCGAGCAGGGACTGAAGCTTTCTTT

v_call: TRBV6-2/TRBV6-3
clone_size: NA
d_call: NA
j_call: TRBJ2-6
cdr3_aa: CASGTGSGANVLTF
cdr3_nt: TGTGCCAGCGGCACAGGCTCTGGGGCCAACGTCCTGACTTTC

v_call: TRBV28
clone_size: NA
d_call: TRBD1
j_call: TRBJ1-5
cdr3_aa: CASTDRERSNQPQHF
cdr3_nt: TGTGCCAGCACTGACAGGGAGAGGAGCAATCAGCCCCAGCATTTT

v_call: TRBV7-8
clone_size: once
d_call: NA
j_call: TRBJ1-2
cdr3_aa: CASSPQVGTGILYGYAF
cdr3_nt: NA

v_call: TRBV11-2
clone_size: many
d_call: NA
j_call: TRBJ2-1
cdr3_aa: CASSLGGGSSCNEQFF
cdr3_nt: TGTGCCAGCAGCTTAGGGGGTGGGAGCTCCTGCAATGAGCAGTTCTTC

v_call: TRBV21-1
clone_size: few
d_call: NA
j_call: TRBJ2-7
cdr3_aa: CASSKDLGQVESRDEQYF
cdr3_nt: TGTGCCAGCAGCAAAGATTTGGGACAGGTTGAGTCTCGGGACGAGCAGTACTTC

v_call: TRBV2
clone_size: NA
d_call: TRBD1
j_call: TRBJ1-2
cdr3_aa: CASSEQGAPYGYTF
cdr3_nt: TGTGCCAGCAGTGAACAGGGGGCCCCGTATGGCTACACCTTC

v_call: TRBV4-1
clone_size: many
d_call: TRBD1
j_call: TRBJ1-2
cdr3_aa: CASSANRGPYGYTF
cdr3_nt: TGCGCCAGCAGCGCAAACAGGGGGCCGTATGGCTACACCTTC

v_call: TRBV12-3/TRBV12-4
clone_size: NA
d_call: NA
j_call: TRBJ2-2
cdr3_aa: CASSLGHAASGELFF
cdr3_nt: TGTGCCAGCAGTTTAGGACATGCGGCTTCCGGGGAGCTGTTTTTT

v_call: TRBV28
clone_size: NA
d_call: NA
j_call: TRBJ2-3
cdr3_aa: CASTPSPGENWSENTDTQYF
cdr3_nt: TGTGCCAGCACTCCCAGCCCGGGCGAAAACTGGAGCGAGAACACAGATACGCAGTATTTT

v_call: TRBV6-1
clone_size: few
d_call: TRBD2
j_call: TRBJ2-3
cdr3_aa: CASSEASAGGSTDTQYF
cdr3_nt: TGTGCCAGCAGTGAAGCTTCGGCGGGAGGATCCACAGATACGCAGTATTTT

v_call: TRBV12-3/TRBV12-4
clone_size: once
d_call: TRBD2
j_call: TRBJ2-1
cdr3_aa: CASSFPHGGYYEQFF
cdr3_nt: TGTGCCAGCAGTTTTCCCCACGGGGGGTACTATGAGCAGTTCTTC

v_call: TRBV12-3/TRBV12-4
clone_size: many
d_call: TRBD1
j_call: TRBJ1-5
cdr3_aa: CASSLGTGALNQPQHF
cdr3_nt: TGTGCCAGCAGTCTTGGGACAGGGGCCCTCAATCAGCCCCAGCATTTT

v_call: TRBV29-1
clone_size: NA
d_call: NA
j_call: TRBJ2-2
cdr3_aa: CSVESGLGVNTGELFF
cdr3_nt: TGCAGCGTTGAGTCCGGACTCGGGGTGAACACCGGGGAGCTGTTTTTT

v_call: TRBV11-2
clone_size: NA
d_call: TRBD1
j_call: TRBJ2-7
cdr3_aa: CARGPGTGVAYEQYF
cdr3_nt: TGTGCCAGAGGCCCCGGGACAGGGGTGGCCTACGAGCAGTACTTC

v_call: TRBV7-9
clone_size: many
d_call: NA
j_call: TRBJ2-3
cdr3_aa: CASSLKIGSTDTQYF
cdr3_nt: TGTGCCAGCAGCTTAAAGATCGGTAGCACAGATACGCAGTATTTT

v_call: TRBV11-3
clone_size: many
d_call: TRBD1
j_call: TRBJ2-1
cdr3_aa: CASSFLQGSNEQFF
cdr3_nt: TGTGCCAGCAGCTTCCTACAGGGGAGCAATGAGCAGTTCTTC

v_call: TRBV4-2
clone_size: NA
d_call: TRBD1
j_call: TRBJ1-2
cdr3_aa: CASSQVRTGDGYTF
cdr3_nt: TGTGCTAGCAGCCAAGTTCGGACAGGGGATGGCTACACCTTC

v_call: TRBV15
clone_size: NA
d_call: NA
j_call: TRBJ2-7
cdr3_aa: CATSRETDSYEQYF
cdr3_nt: TGTGCCACCAGCAGAGAGACAGACTCCTACGAGCAGTACTTC

v_call: TRBV6-2/TRBV6-3
clone_size: many
d_call: NA
j_call: TRBJ1-5
cdr3_aa: CASRGTAYQPQHF
cdr3_nt: TGTGCCAGCAGGGGGACCGCGTATCAGCCCCAGCATTTT

v_call: TRBV5-1
clone_size: NA
d_call: NA
j_call: TRBJ1-1
cdr3_aa: CASSLLTENTEAFF
cdr3_nt: TGCGCCAGCAGCTTGCTTACAGAGAACACTGAAGCTTTCTTT

v_call: TRBV12-3/TRBV12-4
clone_size: NA
d_call: TRBD1
j_call: TRBJ1-1
cdr3_aa: CASRPPGQGFTEAFF
cdr3_nt: TGTGCCAGCAGGCCTCCGGGACAGGGTTTCACTGAAGCTTTCTTT

v_call: TRBV5-6
clone_size: once
d_call: NA
j_call: TRBJ1-1
cdr3_aa: CASSSVGGRTEASF
cdr3_nt: TGTGCCAGCAGCTCTGTGGGAGGTCGGACTGAAGCTTCCTTT

v_call: TRBV11-1
clone_size: NA
d_call: NA
j_call: TRBJ2-5
cdr3_aa: CDSRLGPTGETQYF
cdr3_nt: TGTGACAGCAGGTTAGGACCCACTGGGGAGACCCAGTACTTC

v_call: TRBV11-2
clone_size: NA
d_call: NA
j_call: TRBJ2-1
cdr3_aa: CVSSLGEGFYNEQFF
cdr3_nt: TGTGTCAGCAGCTTAGGGGAAGGGTTCTACAATGAGCAGTTCTTC

v_call: TRBV5-8
clone_size: NA
d_call: NA
j_call: TRBJ1-1
cdr3_aa: CASSLRVLNTVAFF
cdr3_nt: TGTGCCAGCAGCTTGAGGGTCTTGAACACTGTAGCTTTCTTT

v_call: TRBV12-3/TRBV12-4
clone_size: many
d_call: TRBD2
j_call: TRBJ2-2
cdr3_aa: CASSAGGRGTGELFF
cdr3_nt: TGTGCCAGCAGTGCGGGAGGGCGGGGCACCGGGGAGCTGTTTTTT

v_call: TRBV5-1
clone_size: NA
d_call: NA
j_call: TRBJ2-5
cdr3_aa: CASSFGTVKETQYF
cdr3_nt: TGCGCCAGCAGCTTCGGGACCGTAAAAGAGACCCAGTACTTC

v_call: TRBV6-6
clone_size: NA
d_call: TRBD2
j_call: TRBJ2-1
cdr3_aa: CASSYSIAGSYNEQFF
cdr3_nt: TGTGCCAGCAGTTACTCGATAGCGGGTTCCTACAATGAGCAGTTCTTC

v_call: TRBV7-8
clone_size: NA
d_call: NA
j_call: TRBJ2-5
cdr3_aa: CASSFRTGRQAKETQYF
cdr3_nt: TGTGCCAGCAGTTTTAGAACAGGCAGGCAGGCGAAAGAGACCCAGTACTTC

v_call: TRBV29-1
clone_size: once
d_call: NA
j_call: TRBJ2-7
cdr3_aa: CCVEDGGSNEQYF
cdr3_nt: TGCTGCGTTGAAGATGGGGGGTCCAACGAGCAGTACTTC

v_call: TRBV11-2
clone_size: NA
d_call: NA
j_call: TRBJ2-2
cdr3_aa: CAIGLDQGPGELFF
cdr3_nt: TGTGCCATCGGCTTAGACCAGGGGCCCGGGGAGCTGTTTTTT